This passage covers 22 T cell receptor beta chains from one sample sequenced in a study of blood T cell repertoires in COVID-19. Here immunoSEQ multiplex PCR was the method, and the copy in TCRdb shows in-frame clones only, minus some. Of 200,000 to 250,000 clones in the sample, approximately 85% were seen once. Sequencing input: peripheral blood. These receptor sequences come from a woman at least 80 years old with COVID-19, enrolled during active disease.

This clone was observed a few times. This rearrangement joins TRBV30 to TRBJ2-7, with 12 bases aligning to TRBD1. Per germline, CDR1 GTSNPN and CDR2 SVGIG (reference sequence). The ends lost 2 bases at V and 5 bases at J; junction bases unmatched: 7. The CDR3 runs to 15 residues. Here the CDR3 reads CAWSWGQGARDEQYF. DNA of the CDR3: TGTGCCTGGAGTTGGGGACAGGGGGCGCGGGACGAGCAGTACTTC.

J is TRBJ1-6 and V is TRBV27; 7 bases match TRBD1. V was pared by 4 bases and J by 9 bases, with 6 bases of the junction left unmatched. Germline CDR1 and CDR2: MNHEY and SMNVEV (reference sequence). CDR3 size: 14 residues. The CDR3 nucleotides are TGTGCCAGCAGTTGGGACAGAAGGGGTTCACCCCTCCACTTT. Encoded protein: CASSWDRRGSPLHF.

This rearrangement joins TRBV7-9 to TRBJ1-6, with D hard to call. CDR1 SEHNR and CDR2 FQNEAQ come from the germline V gene (reference sequence). CDR3 length: 15 amino acids. Between the trimmed V and J ends, which lost 5 bases and 3 bases, there was a span of 11 bases. CDR3 protein: CASSTDLLYNSPLHF. The CDR3 bases are TGTGCCAGCAGCACAGATCTGCTCTATAATTCACCCCTCCACTTT.

CDR3 sequence: CASSYDAGYSTDTQYF. Written as DNA, the CDR3 is TGTGCCAGCAGTTACGATGCGGGTTACAGCACAGATACGCAGTATTTT. The chain joins TRBV6-2 or TRBV6-3 to TRBJ2-3, with D perhaps matching TRBD2 (5 bases). Germline loops: CDR1 MNHEY, CDR2 SVGEGT. Trimming took off 2 bases at V and 0 bases at J, with 12 bases between the two ends. The CDR3 has 16 residues.

This chain uses TRBV9 with TRBJ2-3; D unresolved. Germline loops: CDR1 SGDLS, CDR2 YYNGEE. Deletions cut 0 bases from V and 5 bases from J, with 4 bases between. The CDR3 spans 12 residues. The CDR3 is CASSVAGDTQYF. CDR3 in DNA: TGTGCCAGCAGCGTAGCCGGAGATACGCAGTATTTT.

The rearrangement links TRBV18 to TRBJ1-5, with unresolved D. There are 16 residues in the CDR3. Germline CDR1 and CDR2: KGHSH and LQKENI. V was cut by 3 bases and J by 4 bases, with 16 bases left in between. The CDR3 loop is CASSPVTSGSNQPQHF. DNA for the CDR3: TGTGCCAGCTCACCCGTAACTAGTGGCTCAAATCAGCCCCAGCATTTT.

The chain couples TRBV2 to TRBJ2-3, with 11 bases fitting TRBD2. CDR1 is SNHLY and CDR2 is FYNNEI in the germline V gene. This CDR3 is 18 amino acids long. V gave up 6 bases and J gave up 3 bases; unmatched junction bases: 14. CDR3 nucleotides: TGTGCCAGCAGCACGACGCTAAGACTAGCGGGAATAACAGATACGCAGTATTTT. The encoded protein is CASSTTLRLAGITDTQYF.

This clone was seen a handful of times. The gene calls are TRBV3-1 (or the pseudogene TRBV3-2) and TRBJ1-6; D not certain. The germline V gene encodes CDR1 LGHDT and CDR2 YNNKEL (reference sequence). CDR3 length: 14 residues. V lost 4 bases and J lost 9, with 13 bases in between. CDR3 in DNA: TGTGCCAGCAGCCCCGAACGGGATTCTTCACCCCTCCACTTT. Translation: CASSPERDSSPLHF.

The chain carries TRBV5-1 and TRBJ2-1, with 8 bases identical to TRBD2. The length of the CDR3 is 15 residues. Unmatched junction bases numbered 4, after V lost 3 bases and J lost 2 bases. Germline CDR1 SGHRS, CDR2 YFSETQ. In DNA, the CDR3 is TGCGCCAGCAGCTGGGGCGGGGGGACCTACAATGAGCAGTTCTTC. Translating gives CASSWGGGTYNEQFF.

The CDR3 nucleotides read TGTGCCAGCACCGACGACAGGGGCATGGACTATGGCTACACCTTC. Amino acids: CASTDDRGMDYGYTF. The chain joins TRBV6-5 to TRBJ1-2; 8 bases map to TRBD1. CDR3 length: 15 amino acids. Trimming at V came to 7 bases and at J to 3 bases, leaving 10 bases not matched to a gene. Looked up from germline, CDR1 is MNHEY and CDR2 is SVGAGI.

This chain links TRBV5-4 with TRBJ2-3, with 8 positions matching TRBD2. Germline assignment: CDR1 SGHNT and CDR2 YYREEE (reference sequence). V lost 0 bases to trimming and J lost 7 bases; unmatched junction nucleotides: 4. This CDR3 is 14 amino acids long. CDR3 coding DNA: TGTGCCAGCAGCTTGGCGGGGGGGCAATATACGCAGTATTTT. Its translation: CASSLAGGQYTQYF.

This clone was recorded once. This chain links TRBV7-9 with TRBJ1-4, with D hard to call. Trimming took 2 bases from V and 17 from J, leaving 15 bases between them. The CDR3 consists of 12 residues. Germline V gives CDR1 SEHNR, CDR2 FQNEAQ (reference sequence). DNA for the CDR3: TGTGCCAGCAGCTTAATGTCCCCGCCCTATTTTTTT. Translation gives CASSLMSPPYFF.

The V call is TRBV19, the J call TRBJ2-3; D possibly corresponds to TRBD2 (5 bases). Germline CDR1 reads LNHDA; CDR2 reads SQIVND (reference sequence). There are 13 residues in the CDR3. V lost 3 bases, J lost 8 bases, and 12 bases lay in between. The chain's CDR3 is CASSIGLDVTQYF. DNA of the CDR3: TGTGCCAGTAGTATTGGACTCGATGTTACGCAGTATTTT. Complete variable domain (other parts from reference TRBV19 and TRBJ2-3): DGGITQSPKYLFRKEGQNVTLSCEQNLNHDAMYWYRQDPGQGLRLIYYSQIVNDFQKGDIAEGYSVSREKKESFPLTVTSAQKNPTAFYLCASSIGLDVTQYFGPGTRLTVL.

This clone appeared a few times. V usage is TRBV6-5 and J usage is TRBJ1-1; perhaps TRBD1 as D (6 bases). Germline values: CDR1 MNHEY, CDR2 SVGAGI. The CDR3 length is 13 residues. V was pared by 7 bases and J by 1 base, with 10 bases between. The CDR3 sequence is CASTRQANTEAFF. The CDR3 nucleotides are TGTGCCAGCACCCGACAGGCGAACACTGAAGCTTTCTTT.

The V gene is TRBV7-3, the J gene TRBJ2-5; D is possibly TRBD2 (6 bases). Trimming cost V 2 bases and J 3 bases, with 10 bases left between them. The germline CDR1 and CDR2 sequences are SGHTA and FQGTGA. This CDR3 is 14 amino acids long. The CDR3 DNA sequence: TGTGCCAGCAGCTTAGCGGGGCAAAAAGAGACCCAGTACTTC. This codes for CASSLAGQKETQYF. Full variable domain (outside the CDR3, taken from reference TRBV7-3 and TRBJ2-5): GAGVSQTPSNKVTEKGKYVELRCDPISGHTALYWYRQSLGQGPEFLIYFQGTGAADDSGLPNDRFFAVRPEGSVSTLKIQRTERGDSAVYLCASSLAGQKETQYFGPGTRLLVL.

The CDR3 bases are TGTGCCAGCAGTTCTTCCGGGACAGCTCAGGGACGCGGCTACACCTTC. Its protein is CASSSSGTAQGRGYTF. This chain uses TRBV6-2 or TRBV6-3 with TRBJ1-2, with TRBD1 matching over 7 bases. The junction had 16 bases not matched to a gene; V was cut back by 4 bases and J by 8 bases. Germline assignment: CDR1 MNHEY and CDR2 SVGEGT. This CDR3 spans 16 amino acids.

The genes are TRBV23-1 and TRBJ2-2; 11 bases align to TRBD2. TRBV23-1 belongs to the ORF category, with a function that is uncertain. The CDR3 runs 20 residues. V trimming: 4 bases; J trimming: 0 bases; junction bases outside the gene matches: 13. CDR3 sequence reads: CASSPKGGTSGGSNTGELFF. The DNA for the CDR3 is TGCGCCAGCAGTCCTAAGGGAGGAACTAGCGGGGGCTCGAACACCGGGGAGCTGTTTTTT.

For the CDR3, the DNA is TGTGCCAGCTCCGCTTGGGGCACCTCATCCGAGCAGTACTTC. This codes for CASSAWGTSSEQYF. The J gene is TRBJ2-7, the V gene TRBV18, with a weak D call TRBD1 (5 bases). V shed 6 bases and J shed 6 bases, with 18 bases lying between them. This CDR3 is built from 14 residues. Germline V gene lookup returns CDR1 KGHSH and CDR2 LQKENI. The variable domain in full, completed from reference TRBV18 and TRBJ2-7, reads NAGVMQNPRHLVRRRGQEARLRCSPMKGHSHVYWYRQLPEEGLKFMVYLQKENIIDESGMPKERFSAEFPKEGPSILRIQQVVRGDSAAYFCASSAWGTSSEQYFGPGTRLTVT.

V gene TRBV29-1 combines with J gene TRBJ2-7, with 11 bases matching TRBD2. The ends lost 6 bases at V and 2 bases at J; junction bases unmatched: 15. The CDR3 length is 17 residues. Per the germline V gene, CDR1 is SQVTM and CDR2 is ANQGSEA. CDR3 nucleotide sequence: TGCAGCGTAAGGACTAGCGGGTCCTCCGTGTCTCCCTACGAGCAGTACTTC. This codes for CSVRTSGSSVSPYEQYF.

The chain recombines TRBV7-9 with TRBJ2-1; the D gene is possibly TRBD1 (6 bases). Trimming took 7 bases from V and 0 from J, leaving 19 bases between them. This CDR3 has 17 residues. Germline V CDR1 and CDR2: SEHNR, FQNEAQ (reference sequence). Here the CDR3 DNA reads TGTGCCAGCACAACCCAAAGGGGGTTGAGCTCCTACAATGAGCAGTTCTTC. Translation gives CASTTQRGLSSYNEQFF.

This chain uses TRBV2 with TRBJ1-1; TRBD1 might be the D (5 bases). Germline V gives CDR1 SNHLY, CDR2 FYNNEI. This CDR3 has 13 amino acids. Trimming cost V 7 bases and J 7 bases, with 16 bases left between them. CDR3 nucleotides: TGTGCCAGCACTCTGACAGTGAGCTTTGAAGCTTTCTTT. It is translated as CASTLTVSFEAFF.

The V and J genes are TRBV30 and TRBJ1-4, with 8 nucleotides matching TRBD1. Germline CDR1 is GTSNPN and CDR2 is SVGIG (reference sequence). This CDR3 has 14 amino acids. The J segment lost 6 bases and the V segment lost 1 base, leaving 4 bases of the junction unmatched. CDR3 sequence reads: CAWSATGGDEKLFF. The CDR3 bases are TGTGCCTGGAGTGCCACAGGGGGGGATGAAAAACTGTTTTTT.